What follows are 29 T cell receptor beta chains derived from one specimen sequenced in a study of patients and donors after allogeneic stem cell transplantation. TCRdb used MiXCR to reprocess the RT-PCR reads, holding one entry per CDR3 protein. The sample includes approximately 140,000 distinct CDR3 sequences, about a third of them seen just once. The sequencing input was blood, either unsorted or a sorted T cell fraction (not recorded which). These receptors were obtained from a human donor who was either an allogeneic HSCT recipient or a stem cell or donor lymphocyte infusion donor (not recorded which). It is not recorded whose cells these are; they may come from a transplant donor.

V and J are TRBV4-2 and TRBJ1-2, with 7 bases identical to TRBD1. This CDR3 has 14 amino acids. The ends lost 3 bases at V and 5 bases at J; junction bases unmatched: 6. Germline CDR1 LGHNA, CDR2 YNFKEQ. In DNA form, the CDR3 reads TGTGCCAGCAGCCACAAAGGGGGCGCGTATGGCTACACCTTC. Its protein is CASSHKGGAYGYTF.

This rearrangement joins TRBV6-2 or TRBV6-3 to TRBJ1-1; D may be TRBD1 (6 bases). Germline-derived CDR1 and CDR2 are MNHEY and SVGEGT. This CDR3 contains 13 residues. Trimming took off 5 bases at V and 0 bases at J, with 7 bases between the two ends. The CDR3 protein is CASSTGMNTEAFF. The CDR3 DNA is TGTGCCAGCAGTACAGGGATGAACACTGAAGCTTTCTTT.

This clonotype was counted a few times. J is TRBJ1-4 and V is TRBV30; D gene uncertain. Germline assignment: CDR1 GTSNPN and CDR2 SVGIG (reference sequence). V was shortened by 1 base and J by 6 bases, with 3 bases between the two germline ends. The CDR3 is 11 residues long. The CDR3 DNA follows: TGTGCCTGGAGTGCAGATGAAAAACTGTTTTTT. Translated: CAWSADEKLFF.

This rearrangement joins TRBV9 to TRBJ1-1; a possible D gene is TRBD1 (6 bases). This CDR3 is built from 14 residues. With 0 bases removed from V and 8 bases from J, the gap between germline ends came to 14 bases. Germline lookup yields CDR1 SGDLS and CDR2 YYNGEE. CDR3: CASSVGWGTGEAFF. DNA of the CDR3: TGTGCCAGCAGCGTAGGATGGGGTACAGGGGAAGCTTTCTTT.

The sample holds a few counts of this clonotype. The chain is built from TRBV6-6 and TRBJ1-3, with D perhaps matching TRBD1 (5 bases). V gave up 4 bases and J gave up 11 bases, with 12 bases separating them. This CDR3 contains 12 residues. The germline V gene has CDR1 MNHNY and CDR2 SVGAGI (reference sequence). CDR3 DNA sequence: TGTGCCAGCAGTTCCCCGGGGCAGGCCATATATTTT. This translates into CASSSPGQAIYF.

This chain uses TRBV12-3 or TRBV12-4 with TRBJ2-4; D is undetermined. The CDR3 loop spans 13 amino acids. V gave up 6 bases and J gave up 5 bases, with 11 bases separating them. CDR3 bases: TGTGCCAGCAGCCCCTCTTCCGAAAACATTCAGTACTTC. Its translation is CASSPSSENIQYF.

The gene calls are TRBV7-2 and TRBJ1-2; D ambiguous. Germline CDR1 and CDR2: SGHTA and FQGNSA. V dropped 5 bases and J dropped 1 base, with 14 bases sitting between them. The CDR3 consists of 15 residues. DNA of the CDR3: TGTGCCAGCAGCCGCCCGGCCGGAGGTAACTATGGCTACACCTTC. Translating it yields CASSRPAGGNYGYTF.

This clonotype was seen a few times. V is TRBV29-1 and J is TRBJ1-1, with D possibly being TRBD1 (5 bases). V was clipped by 4 bases and J by 3 bases, with 12 bases between them. The germline V gene encodes CDR1 SQVTM and CDR2 ANQGSEA. CDR3 length equals 13 residues. DNA for the CDR3: TGCAGCGTTGGGGGCAGGGCCCACACTGAAGCTTTCTTT. Amino acids: CSVGGRAHTEAFF.

This chain uses TRBV6-5 with TRBJ1-3; 7 nucleotides align to TRBD1. Germline V gene sequence: CDR1 MNHEY, CDR2 SVGAGI. V trimming: 5 bases; J trimming: 6 bases; junction bases outside the gene matches: 4. This CDR3 is 13 amino acids long. The CDR3: CASSLGTENTIYF. In DNA form, the CDR3 reads TGTGCCAGCAGTCTGGGGACAGAAAACACCATATATTTT.

The sample holds a few counts of this clonotype. The chain links TRBV4-3 to TRBJ2-5, with TRBD2 matching over 10 bases. Germline V gene lookup returns CDR1 LGHNA and CDR2 YSLEER. The length of the CDR3 is 15 residues. V was clipped by 0 bases and J by 5 bases; unmatched bases: 3. CDR3 loop: CASSQDSGGYETQYF. CDR3 nucleotides: TGCGCCAGCAGCCAAGATAGCGGGGGGTACGAGACCCAGTACTTC.

This rearrangement joins TRBV9 to TRBJ1-2; 7 nucleotides line up with TRBD1. J was trimmed by 3 bases and V by 0 bases; bases with no gene match: 11. Germline lookup yields CDR1 SGDLS and CDR2 YYNGEE. The CDR3 extends over 17 amino acids. The CDR3 bases are TGTGCCAGCAGCGTAGGAAACAGGGGACCTTCCTACTATGGCTACACCTTC. This encodes CASSVGNRGPSYYGYTF.

The sample holds a few counts of this clonotype. The chain recombines TRBV4-1 with TRBJ1-1; D gene ambiguous. Germline CDR1 is MGHRA and CDR2 is YSYEKL. The CDR3 length is 15 residues. V lost 1 base to trimming and J lost 2 bases, with 11 bases between them. The CDR3: CASSQARERNTEAFF. CDR3 bases: TGCGCCAGCAGCCAAGCTAGGGAGCGAAACACTGAAGCTTTCTTT.

This clonotype was recorded only once. V gene TRBV4-1 combines with J gene TRBJ1-3, with no clear D. The CDR3 has 15 amino acids. Trimming left V 0 bases short and J 4 bases short, with 10 bases between. Germline CDR1 MGHRA, CDR2 YSYEKL. The CDR3 nucleotides are TGCGCCAGCAGCCAAGACTCGGTTAGCGGAAACACCATATATTTT. Encoded protein: CASSQDSVSGNTIYF.

This rearrangement joins TRBV7-9 to TRBJ2-5, with D perhaps matching TRBD1 (5 bases). Trimming stripped 5 bases from V and 5 bases from J, with 24 bases between. The CDR3 contains 17 residues. CDR1 is SEHNR, CDR2 FQNEAQ, per germline (reference sequence). This chain's CDR3 is CASSLFNLGRTKETQYF. CDR3 DNA sequence: TGTGCCAGCAGCCTGTTCAACCTGGGGCGAACCAAGGAGACCCAGTACTTC. Combining the CDR3 with reference TRBV7-9 and TRBJ2-5 gives the whole variable domain DTGVSQNPRHKITKRGQNVTFRCDPISEHNRLYWYRQTLGQGPEFLTYFQNEAQLEKSRLLSDRFSAERPKGSFSTLEIQRTEQGDSAMYLCASSLFNLGRTKETQYFGPGTRLLVL.

The chain has TRBV4-2 and TRBJ2-7; 7 bases map to TRBD1. Losses at the gene ends were 0 bases for V and 3 bases for J; bases not matched to a gene: 2. The CDR3 is 14 residues long. In germline, CDR1 is LGHNA, CDR2 YNFKEQ. CDR3 sequence: CASSQETGDYEQYF. The CDR3 nucleotides are TGTGCCAGCAGCCAAGAAACAGGGGACTACGAGCAGTACTTC.

In this sample, this clonotype turned up once. This rearrangement joins TRBV12-5 to TRBJ2-5; D possibly corresponds to TRBD2 (7 bases). V lost 7 bases and J lost 5, with 23 bases in between. This CDR3 is built from 16 residues. CDR1 and CDR2 (germline): LGHNT, FRNRAP. In DNA, the CDR3 is TGTGCTAGTGCCGCTATTTTGACGGGGGGCCGCGAGACCCAGTACTTC. It yields the protein CASAAILTGGRETQYF.

The chain has TRBV6-5 and TRBJ2-5, with D perhaps matching TRBD2 (6 bases). From germline, CDR1 is MNHEY and CDR2 SVGAGI. The V end was cut by 5 bases, the J end by 9 bases, with 22 bases between. The CDR3 contains 15 residues. CDR3 coding DNA: TGTGCCAGCAGTCCACCCGGCGGGACCCGGGGACCCCAGTACTTC. This translates into CASSPPGGTRGPQYF.

The V call is TRBV20-1, the J call TRBJ2-2, with D perhaps TRBD1 (6 bases). The CDR3 totals 14 residues. The V end lost 4 bases, the J end lost 6 bases, and 15 bases lay between the germline ends. The V gene's germline CDR1 is DFQATT and CDR2 SNEGSKA (reference sequence). CDR3 bases: TGCAGTGCTACCTTAACAGGGTATCCCGGGGAGCTGTTTTTT. It specifies CSATLTGYPGELFF.

This clonotype appeared a single time. The chain carries TRBV20-1 and TRBJ2-1, with D perhaps matching TRBD2 (5 bases). V was trimmed by 3 bases and J by 5 bases, leaving 17 bases between them. The CDR3 consists of 15 residues. Germline CDR1 is DFQATT and CDR2 is SNEGSKA (reference sequence). The CDR3 reads CSARPGEPDHNEQFF. For the CDR3, the DNA is TGCAGTGCTAGGCCCGGGGAGCCGGACCACAATGAGCAGTTCTTC.

The table lists this clonotype with a few counts. J is TRBJ2-5 and V is TRBV12-3 or TRBV12-4; 8 positions match TRBD1. V lost 4 bases to trimming and J lost 5 bases; unmatched junction nucleotides: 9. CDR3 size: 15 residues. CDR3 DNA: TGTGCCAGCAGTTACACCTCAGGGGGCCGGGAGACCCAGTACTTC. It translates to CASSYTSGGRETQYF.

The DNA for the CDR3 is TGCGCCAGCAGCTGGAGCCCAGGTACAGATACGCAGTATTTT. Translating gives CASSWSPGTDTQYF. The V gene is TRBV5-1, the J gene TRBJ2-3; D not certain. Germline V gives CDR1 SGHRS, CDR2 YFSETQ. The CDR3 totals 14 residues. Between the trimmed V and J ends, which lost 3 bases and 3 bases, there was a span of 11 bases.

This clonotype was recorded only once. The V gene is TRBV27, the J gene TRBJ1-1, with D possibly matching TRBD1 (6 bases). The V end lost 4 bases, the J end lost 0 bases, and 6 bases lay between the germline ends. This CDR3 is built from 13 residues. The germline V gene has CDR1 MNHEY and CDR2 SMNVEV (reference sequence). The CDR3 here is CASSWDMNTEAFF. CDR3 in DNA: TGTGCCAGCAGTTGGGACATGAACACTGAAGCTTTCTTT.

The chain is built from TRBV6-1 and TRBJ1-4; 8 nucleotides match TRBD1. The CDR3 is 15 amino acids. Trimming at V came to 4 bases and at J to 5 bases, leaving 6 bases not matched to a gene. Per germline, CDR1 MNHNS and CDR2 SASEGT. Here the CDR3 DNA reads TGTGCCAGCAGTGGCCGGGACAGGCGGAATGAAAAACTGTTTTTT. Its protein product is CASSGRDRRNEKLFF.

The chain carries TRBV12-3 or TRBV12-4 and TRBJ1-1; 8 positions agree with TRBD1. The length of the CDR3 is 15 residues. V lost 4 bases, J lost 3 bases, and 7 bases stayed unmatched. CDR3 amino acids: CASSYRTGRDTEAFF. CDR3 nucleotide sequence: TGTGCCAGCAGTTACAGGACAGGGCGGGACACTGAAGCTTTCTTT.

This clonotype was counted many times. V is TRBV20-1 and J is TRBJ1-5; 9 positions match TRBD1. The junction had 9 bases not matched to a gene; V was cut back by 6 bases and J by 6 bases. CDR1 and CDR2 from the germline V gene are DFQATT and SNEGSKA (reference sequence). This CDR3 has 14 amino acids. The CDR3 loop is CSAPGQGWGQPQHF. The CDR3, as DNA: TGCAGTGCCCCGGGACAGGGTTGGGGTCAGCCCCAGCATTTT.

The table lists this clonotype with a few counts. The chain employs TRBV28 and TRBJ1-5; 8 bases match TRBD1. CDR3 length: 15 amino acids. V was clipped by 6 bases and J by 1 base; unmatched bases: 5. Germline CDR1 reads MDHEN; CDR2 reads SYDVKM. This chain's CDR3 is CASSQGAMSNQPQHF. The CDR3 DNA reads as TGTGCCAGCAGCCAGGGGGCGATGAGCAATCAGCCCCAGCATTTT. The complete variable domain, with remaining parts taken from reference TRBV28 and TRBJ1-5, reads DVKVTQSSRYLVKRTGEKVFLECVQDMDHENMFWYRQDPGLGLRLIYFSYDVKMKEKGDIPEGYSVSREKKERFSLILESASTNQTSMYLCASSQGAMSNQPQHFGDGTRLSIL.

This clonotype was seen a handful of times. The rearrangement links TRBV28 to TRBJ1-6; D gene unclear. This CDR3 is built from 14 residues. Between the trimmed V and J ends, which lost 8 bases and 8 bases, there was a span of 16 bases. CDR1 is MDHEN and CDR2 is SYDVKM in the germline V gene. CDR3 DNA: TGTGCCAGCGGCAGACACTCCTCGGATTCACCCCTCCACTTT. Encoded protein: CASGRHSSDSPLHF.

This clonotype has a handful of counts. The rearrangement joins TRBV4-3 to TRBJ2-2; D is unclear. This CDR3 contains 13 residues. Trimming took 0 bases from V and 11 from J, leaving 10 bases between them. Germline CDR1 LGHNA, CDR2 YSLEER. CDR3 nucleotide sequence: TGCGCCAGCAGCCAAGAGAGTTGGCTCGAGCTGTTTTTT. Protein: CASSQESWLELFF.

The J gene is TRBJ1-2, the V gene TRBV6-6; D may be TRBD1 (5 bases). The CDR3 has 15 residues. Germline-derived CDR1 and CDR2 are MNHNY and SVGAGI (reference sequence). The V gene lost 5 bases and the J gene lost 0 bases, with 13 bases spanning the gap. The CDR3 region is CASSQTATANYGYTF. The CDR3, as DNA: TGTGCCAGCAGTCAAACCGCGACAGCTAACTATGGCTACACCTTC.